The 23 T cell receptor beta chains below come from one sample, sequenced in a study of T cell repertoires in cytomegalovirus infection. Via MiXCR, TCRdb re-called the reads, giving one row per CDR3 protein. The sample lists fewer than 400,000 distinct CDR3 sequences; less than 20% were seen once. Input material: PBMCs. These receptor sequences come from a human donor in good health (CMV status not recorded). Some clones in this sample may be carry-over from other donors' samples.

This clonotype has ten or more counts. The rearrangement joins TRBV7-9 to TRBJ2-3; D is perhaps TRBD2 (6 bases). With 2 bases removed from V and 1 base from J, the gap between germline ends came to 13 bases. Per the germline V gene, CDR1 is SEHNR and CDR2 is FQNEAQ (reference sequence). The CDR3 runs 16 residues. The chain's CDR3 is CASSLWGLDGTDTQYF. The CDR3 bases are TGTGCCAGCAGCTTATGGGGACTGGACGGCACAGATACGCAGTATTTT.

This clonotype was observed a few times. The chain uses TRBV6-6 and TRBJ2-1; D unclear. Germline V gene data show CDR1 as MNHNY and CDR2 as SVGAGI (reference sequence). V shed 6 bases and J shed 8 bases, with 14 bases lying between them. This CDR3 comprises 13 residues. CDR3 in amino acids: CASSRPPVHEQFF. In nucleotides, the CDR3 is TGTGCCAGCAGCCGCCCCCCTGTTCATGAGCAGTTCTTC.

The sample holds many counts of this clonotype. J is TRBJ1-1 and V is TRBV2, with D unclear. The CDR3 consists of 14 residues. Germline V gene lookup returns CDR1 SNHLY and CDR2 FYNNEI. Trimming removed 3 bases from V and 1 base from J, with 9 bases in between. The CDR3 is CASSEVEENTEAFF. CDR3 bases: TGTGCCAGCAGTGAGGTAGAGGAGAACACTGAAGCTTTCTTT.

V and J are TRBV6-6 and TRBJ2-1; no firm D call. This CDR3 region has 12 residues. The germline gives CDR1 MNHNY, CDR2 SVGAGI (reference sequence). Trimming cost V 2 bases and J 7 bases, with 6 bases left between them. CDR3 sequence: CASSYGVNEQFF. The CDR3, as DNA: TGTGCCAGCAGTTACGGGGTGAATGAGCAGTTCTTC.

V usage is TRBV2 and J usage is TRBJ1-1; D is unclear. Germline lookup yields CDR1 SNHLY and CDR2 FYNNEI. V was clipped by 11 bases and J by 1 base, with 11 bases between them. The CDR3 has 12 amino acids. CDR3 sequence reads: CAGTRGNTEAFF. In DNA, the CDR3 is TGTGCCGGAACCCGAGGGAACACTGAAGCTTTCTTT.

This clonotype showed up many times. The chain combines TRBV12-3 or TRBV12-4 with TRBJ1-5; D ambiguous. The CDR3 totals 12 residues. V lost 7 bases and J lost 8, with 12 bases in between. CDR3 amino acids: CASTAREKPQHF. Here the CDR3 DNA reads TGTGCCAGCACCGCACGAGAGAAGCCCCAGCATTTT.

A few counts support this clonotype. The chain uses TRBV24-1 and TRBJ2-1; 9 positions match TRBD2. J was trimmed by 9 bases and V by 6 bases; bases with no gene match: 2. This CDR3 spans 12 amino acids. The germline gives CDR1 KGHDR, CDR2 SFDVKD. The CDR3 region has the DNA TGTGCCACCAGTTATAGCGGGGGTGAGCAGTTCTTC. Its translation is CATSYSGGEQFF.

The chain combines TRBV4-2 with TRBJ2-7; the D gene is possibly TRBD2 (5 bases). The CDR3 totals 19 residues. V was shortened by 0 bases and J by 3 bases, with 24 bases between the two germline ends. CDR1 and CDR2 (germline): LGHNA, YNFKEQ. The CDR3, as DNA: TGTGCCAGCAGCCAAGAATTATGGGAGAACTCCCCCCCCGGCTACGAGCAGTACTTC. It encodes CASSQELWENSPPGYEQYF.

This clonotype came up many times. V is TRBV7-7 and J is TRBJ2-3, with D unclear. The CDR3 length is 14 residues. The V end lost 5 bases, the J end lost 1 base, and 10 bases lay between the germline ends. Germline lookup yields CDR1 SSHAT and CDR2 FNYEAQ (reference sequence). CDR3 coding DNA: TGTGCCAGCAGCCCGGGTGACCGCACAGATACGCAGTATTTT. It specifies CASSPGDRTDTQYF.

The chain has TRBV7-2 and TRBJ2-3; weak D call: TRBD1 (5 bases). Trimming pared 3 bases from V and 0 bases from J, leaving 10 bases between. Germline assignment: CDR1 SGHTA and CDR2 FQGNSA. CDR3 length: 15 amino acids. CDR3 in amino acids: CASSFNGQSTDTQYF. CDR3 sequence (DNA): TGTGCCAGCAGCTTTAATGGACAAAGCACAGATACGCAGTATTTT.

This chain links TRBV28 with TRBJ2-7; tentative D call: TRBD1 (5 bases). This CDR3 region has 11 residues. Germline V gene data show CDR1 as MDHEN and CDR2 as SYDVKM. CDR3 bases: TGTGGGACACGGACCACCTACGAGCAGTACTTC. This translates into CGTRTTYEQYF.

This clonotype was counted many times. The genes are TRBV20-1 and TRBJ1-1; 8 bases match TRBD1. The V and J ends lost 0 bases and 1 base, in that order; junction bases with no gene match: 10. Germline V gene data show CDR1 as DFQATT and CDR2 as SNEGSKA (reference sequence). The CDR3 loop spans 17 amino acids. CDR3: CSARDGQGVMANTEAFF. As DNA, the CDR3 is TGCAGTGCTAGAGACGGACAGGGTGTAATGGCGAACACTGAAGCTTTCTTT.

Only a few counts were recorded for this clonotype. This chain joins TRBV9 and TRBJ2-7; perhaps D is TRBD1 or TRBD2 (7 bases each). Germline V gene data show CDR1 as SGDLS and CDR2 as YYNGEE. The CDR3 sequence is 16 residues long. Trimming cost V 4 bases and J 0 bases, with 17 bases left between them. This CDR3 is CASSPGGVVLSYEQYF. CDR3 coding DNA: TGTGCCAGCAGCCCAGGGGGGGTAGTCCTCTCCTACGAGCAGTACTTC.

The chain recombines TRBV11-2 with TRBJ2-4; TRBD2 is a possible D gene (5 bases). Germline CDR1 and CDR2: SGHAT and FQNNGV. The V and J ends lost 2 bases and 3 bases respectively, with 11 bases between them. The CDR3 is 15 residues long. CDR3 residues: CASSLSARGKNIQYF. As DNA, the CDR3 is TGTGCCAGCAGCTTATCTGCCCGGGGCAAAAACATTCAGTACTTC.

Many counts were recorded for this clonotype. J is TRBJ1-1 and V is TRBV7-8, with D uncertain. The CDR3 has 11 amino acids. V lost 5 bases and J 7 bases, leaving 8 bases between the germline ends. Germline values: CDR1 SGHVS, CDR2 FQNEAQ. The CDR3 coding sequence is TGTGCCAGCAGCCCTCGCGATGAAGCTTTCTTT. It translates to CASSPRDEAFF.

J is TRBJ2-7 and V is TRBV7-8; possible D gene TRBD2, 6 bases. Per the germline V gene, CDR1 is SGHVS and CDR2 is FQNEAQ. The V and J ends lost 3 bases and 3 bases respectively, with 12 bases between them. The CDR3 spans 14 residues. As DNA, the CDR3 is TGTGCCAGCAGCTTTGGGGTGGGAGGCTACGAGCAGTACTTC. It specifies CASSFGVGGYEQYF.

CDR3 DNA sequence: TGTGCCAGCAGTCAGGGACTGGTCGACGAGCAGTACTTC. The encoded protein is CASSQGLVDEQYF. This chain uses TRBV28 with TRBJ2-7; a possible D gene is TRBD2 (6 bases). Deletions cut 5 bases from V and 5 bases from J, with 13 bases between. The germline V gene has CDR1 MDHEN and CDR2 SYDVKM. This CDR3 region has 13 residues.

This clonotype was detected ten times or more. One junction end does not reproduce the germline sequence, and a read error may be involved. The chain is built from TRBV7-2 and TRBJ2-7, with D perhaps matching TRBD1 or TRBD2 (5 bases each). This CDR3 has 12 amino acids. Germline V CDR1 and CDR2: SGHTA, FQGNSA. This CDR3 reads CASSITGAPIIF. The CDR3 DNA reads TGTGCCAGCAGTATAACCGGGGCCCCAATTATCTTC. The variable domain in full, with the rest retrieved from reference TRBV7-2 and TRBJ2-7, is GAGVSQSPSNKVTEKGKDVELRCDPISGHTALYWYRQSLGQGLEFLIYFQGNSAPDKSGLPSDRFSAERTGGSVSTLTIQRTQQEDSAVYLCASSITGAPIIFGPGTRLTVT.

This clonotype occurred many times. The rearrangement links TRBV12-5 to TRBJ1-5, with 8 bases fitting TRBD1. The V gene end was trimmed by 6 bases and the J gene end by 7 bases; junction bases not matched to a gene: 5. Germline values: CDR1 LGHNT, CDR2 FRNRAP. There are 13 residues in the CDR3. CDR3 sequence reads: CASGHRGTQPQHF. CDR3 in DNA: TGTGCTAGTGGCCACAGGGGGACGCAGCCCCAGCATTTT.

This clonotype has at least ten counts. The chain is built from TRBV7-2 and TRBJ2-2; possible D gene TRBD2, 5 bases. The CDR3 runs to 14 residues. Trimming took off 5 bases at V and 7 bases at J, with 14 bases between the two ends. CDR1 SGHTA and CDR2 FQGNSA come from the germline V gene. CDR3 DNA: TGTGCCAGCAGCCAAAGTCTCGGAGGCGGGGAGCTGTTTTTT. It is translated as CASSQSLGGGELFF.

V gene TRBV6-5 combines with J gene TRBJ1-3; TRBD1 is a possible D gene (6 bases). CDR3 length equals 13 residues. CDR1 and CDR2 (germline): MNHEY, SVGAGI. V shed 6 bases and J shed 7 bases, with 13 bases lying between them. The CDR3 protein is CASRASTGNTIYF. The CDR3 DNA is TGTGCCAGCAGGGCCTCTACAGGGAACACCATATATTTT.

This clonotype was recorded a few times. CDR3 DNA sequence: TGTGCCAGCAGCCAGGGACAGGGAGATTTCGGCGAGCAGTACTTC. Translation gives CASSQGQGDFGEQYF. This chain joins TRBV5-3 and TRBJ2-7; 9 bases align to TRBD1. TRBV5-3 is sorted into the ORF group, with uncertain function. There are 15 residues in the CDR3. V was clipped by 8 bases and J by 6 bases; unmatched bases: 15.

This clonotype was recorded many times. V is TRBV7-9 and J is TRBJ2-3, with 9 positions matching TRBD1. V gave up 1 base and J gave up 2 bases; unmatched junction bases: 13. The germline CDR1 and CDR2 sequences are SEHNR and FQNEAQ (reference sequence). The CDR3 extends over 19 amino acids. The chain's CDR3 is CASSLDVSWDRAVTDTQYF. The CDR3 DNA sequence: TGTGCCAGCAGCTTAGATGTAAGCTGGGACAGGGCAGTCACAGATACGCAGTATTTT.